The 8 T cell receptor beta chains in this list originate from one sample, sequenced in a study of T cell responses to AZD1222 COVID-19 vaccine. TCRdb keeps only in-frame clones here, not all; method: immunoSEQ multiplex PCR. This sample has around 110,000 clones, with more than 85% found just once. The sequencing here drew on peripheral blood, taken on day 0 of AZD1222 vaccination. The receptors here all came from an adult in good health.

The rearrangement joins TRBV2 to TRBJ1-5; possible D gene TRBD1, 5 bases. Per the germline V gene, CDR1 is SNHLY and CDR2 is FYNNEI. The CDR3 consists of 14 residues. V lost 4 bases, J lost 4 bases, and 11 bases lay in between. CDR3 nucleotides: TGTGCCAGCAGTGGTGGGGCAGGGAATCAGCCCCAGCATTTT. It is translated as CASSGGAGNQPQHF.

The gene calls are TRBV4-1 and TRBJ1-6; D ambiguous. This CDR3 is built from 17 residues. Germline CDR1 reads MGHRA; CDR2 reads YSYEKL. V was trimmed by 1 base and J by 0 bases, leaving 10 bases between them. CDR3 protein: CASSQGVASSYNSPLHF. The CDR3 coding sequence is TGCGCCAGCAGCCAAGGGGTGGCGAGCTCCTATAATTCACCCCTCCACTTT.

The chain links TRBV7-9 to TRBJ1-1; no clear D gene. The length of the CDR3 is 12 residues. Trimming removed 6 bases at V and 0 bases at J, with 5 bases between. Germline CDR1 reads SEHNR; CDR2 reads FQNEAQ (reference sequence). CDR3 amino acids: CASRIMNTEAFF. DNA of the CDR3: TGTGCCAGCAGGATCATGAACACTGAAGCTTTCTTT. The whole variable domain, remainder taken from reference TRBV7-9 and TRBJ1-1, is DTGVSQNPRHKITKRGQNVTFRCDPISEHNRLYWYRQTLGQGPEFLTYFQNEAQLEKSRLLSDRFSAERPKGSFSTLEIQRTEQGDSAMYLCASRIMNTEAFFGQGTRLTVV.

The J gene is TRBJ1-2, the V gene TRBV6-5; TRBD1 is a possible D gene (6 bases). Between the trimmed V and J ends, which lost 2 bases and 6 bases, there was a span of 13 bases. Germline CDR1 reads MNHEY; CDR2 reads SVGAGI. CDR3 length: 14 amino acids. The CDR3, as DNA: TGTGCCAGCAGTTACACAACAGGGTTTGATGGCTACACCTTC. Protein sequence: CASSYTTGFDGYTF.

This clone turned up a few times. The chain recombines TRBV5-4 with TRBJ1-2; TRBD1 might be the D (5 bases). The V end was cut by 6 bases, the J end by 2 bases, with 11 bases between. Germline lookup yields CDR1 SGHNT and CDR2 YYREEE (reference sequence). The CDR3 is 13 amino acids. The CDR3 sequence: CASMNRSNYGYTF. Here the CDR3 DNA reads TGTGCCAGCATGAACAGGTCGAACTATGGCTACACCTTC. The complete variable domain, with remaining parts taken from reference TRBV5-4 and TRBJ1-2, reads ETGVTQSPTHLIKTRGQQVTLRCSSQSGHNTVSWYQQALGQGPQFIFQYYREEENGRGNFPPRFSGLQFPNYSSELNVNALELDDSALYLCASMNRSNYGYTFGSGTRLTVV.

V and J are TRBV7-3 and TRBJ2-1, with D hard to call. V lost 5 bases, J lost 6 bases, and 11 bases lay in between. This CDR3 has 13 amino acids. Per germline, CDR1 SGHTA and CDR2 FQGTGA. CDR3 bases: TGTGCCAGCAGCCCCAACTACCCCAATGAGCAGTTCTTC. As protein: CASSPNYPNEQFF.

Here the CDR3 reads CASSLTSGGQTSTDTQYF. DNA for the CDR3: TGTGCCAGCAGTTTGACGAGCGGGGGACAGACTAGCACAGATACGCAGTATTTT. This sequence joins TRBV28 and TRBJ2-3, with TRBD2 as a possible D gene (8 bases). V was clipped by 3 bases and J by 0 bases, with 19 bases between them. Germline CDR1 reads MDHEN; CDR2 reads SYDVKM. This CDR3 has 18 residues.

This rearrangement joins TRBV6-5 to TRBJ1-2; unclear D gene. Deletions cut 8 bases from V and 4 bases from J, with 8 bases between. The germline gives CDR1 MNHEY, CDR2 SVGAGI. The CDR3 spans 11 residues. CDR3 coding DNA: TGTGCCAGCGGCCTCGGCTATGGCTACACCTTC. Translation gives CASGLGYGYTF.